Sequencing of this T cell receptor (beta chain) was carried out in a study of cytomegalovirus exposure and HLA in healthy donors. Study details: Around 180 million T cells yielded 117 million unique TCR beta sequences in earlier analysis. Findings and limits, study-wide: In vitro work confirmed that three CMV-associated chains recognize CMV antigens.

Primers for the PCR totalled 60 Vbeta and 13 Jbeta. Here immunoSEQ multiplex PCR was the method, and the copy in TCRdb shows in-frame clones only, minus some. The data hold some 190,000 clones, with around 86% observed a single time. Trimming removed 6 bases at V and 2 bases at J, with 19 bases between. CDR1 MDHEN and CDR2 SYDVKM come from the germline V gene. This CDR3 region has 17 residues. As to this clone: Its specificity is unknown.

The sample taken for sequencing was PBMCs. The receptor was derived from a woman under 30 in good health and CMV-seronegative. This chain joins TRBV28 and TRBJ2-2; D perhaps matches TRBD1 (7 bases). The CDR3 reads CASSNGQAGRNTGELFF. DNA for the CDR3: TGTGCCAGCAGCAACGGACAGGCGGGACGCAACACCGGGGAGCTGTTTTTT.